Following are 32 T cell receptor beta chains from one sample sequenced in a study of Ad26.COV2.S vaccination and SARS-CoV-2 variants. This table comes from immunoSEQ multiplex PCR, and its TCRdb copy is limited to in-frame clones, with some not included. The sample lists more than 300,000 clones, 65% to 90% seen once, with approximately 11% in the top ten. The sample's treatment: around 19 received Ad26.COV2.S at low or high dose, single or two shots; about 5 received placebo; per-sample allocation not given. Sampling was done on day 63 after the first vaccine or placebo injection. The starting material was peripheral blood, obtained in a trial of Ad26.COV2.S vaccine versus placebo. The receptors derive from a person between 18 and 65 years old who received the Ad26.COV2.S COVID-19 vaccine or a placebo.

The chain combines TRBV12-3 or TRBV12-4 with TRBJ2-7; D is uncertain. The CDR3 runs to 11 residues. V shed 4 bases and J shed 2 bases, with 3 bases lying between them. CDR3 sequence (DNA): TGTGCCAGCAGTTCCCCCTACGAGCAGTACTTC. Its protein product is CASSSPYEQYF.

This chain joins TRBV6-5 and TRBJ2-2; D gene uncertain. Germline assignment: CDR1 MNHEY and CDR2 SVGAGI. Trimming pared 7 bases from V and 1 base from J, leaving 13 bases between. The CDR3 has 15 residues. CDR3 residues: CASTLDSRNTGELFF. In DNA form, the CDR3 reads TGTGCCAGCACCCTAGATTCACGGAACACCGGGGAGCTGTTTTTT.

This clone was seen many times. The chain carries TRBV9 and TRBJ1-4; 8 nucleotides match TRBD1. The CDR3 spans 12 residues. CDR1 and CDR2 (germline): SGDLS, YYNGEE. V was pared by 4 bases and J by 12 bases, with 5 bases of the junction left unmatched. The CDR3 DNA reads as TGTGCCAGCAGCCGAGACAGGGGTGAACTGTTTTTT. Amino acids: CASSRDRGELFF.

The CDR3 region has the DNA TGTGCCAGCAGCCCAAGACAGGGGGCTACTGAAGCTTTCTTT. Translating it yields CASSPRQGATEAFF. The rearrangement links TRBV11-1 to TRBJ1-1, with 10 bases matching TRBD1. This CDR3 comprises 14 residues. Germline V gene sequence: CDR1 SGHAT, CDR2 FQDESV (reference sequence). Germline trimming cut 5 bases from V and 5 bases from J; bases unmatched to any gene: 5.

This chain uses TRBV2 with TRBJ1-6; TRBD1 matches at 7 bases. Germline V CDR1 and CDR2: SNHLY, FYNNEI. The CDR3 loop spans 18 amino acids. Trimming took 3 bases from V and 10 from J; bases not matched to a gene: 18. Here the CDR3 DNA reads TGTGCCAGCAGTGAGGGGGACAGACGTATTCGCGGGGGATCACCCCTCCACTTT. Translated, it gives CASSEGDRRIRGGSPLHF.

This chain connects TRBV10-3 to TRBJ1-4, with 7 bases that match TRBD1. The V gene end was trimmed by 5 bases and the J gene end by 6 bases; junction bases not matched to a gene: 9. The CDR3 has 15 amino acids. The germline gives CDR1 ENHRY, CDR2 SYGVKD. CDR3 sequence (DNA): TGTGCCATCAGTAATCTTCAGGGGGTCGATGAAAAACTGTTTTTT. It specifies CAISNLQGVDEKLFF.

The genes are TRBV20-1 and TRBJ2-7; the match to TRBD2 covers 8 bases. The CDR3 is 15 amino acids. J gave up 2 bases and V 3 bases, and 9 bases lay outside the gene matches. Germline loops: CDR1 DFQATT, CDR2 SNEGSKA (reference sequence). DNA for the CDR3: TGCAGTGCTAGTCGGGAGGGGACGGGAGCCTACGAGCAGTACTTC. This codes for CSASREGTGAYEQYF.

Only one count was recorded for this clone. The DNA for the CDR3 is TGTGCCAGCAGCTTAAGGTCGGGGGCGGCGAGAGATACGCAGTATTTT. The encoded protein is CASSLRSGAARDTQYF. The chain couples TRBV11-2 to TRBJ2-3; D assignment may be TRBD1 or TRBD2 (6 bases each). The ends were cut back, 2 bases at V and 5 bases at J, with 17 bases in the middle. CDR1 is SGHAT and CDR2 is FQNNGV in the germline V gene. The CDR3 has 16 amino acids.

This clone was observed a handful of times. The chain couples TRBV6-2 or TRBV6-3 to TRBJ1-4; D remains unclear. CDR1 MNHEY and CDR2 SVGEGT come from the germline V gene. Trimming cost V 0 bases and J 8 bases, with 7 bases left between them. CDR3 size: 13 residues. CDR3 DNA sequence: TGTGCCAGCAGTTACTCTCCGGGAGAAAAACTGTTTTTT. Its translation: CASSYSPGEKLFF.

The chain links TRBV11-2 to TRBJ2-7, with D uncertain. Germline lookup yields CDR1 SGHAT and CDR2 FQNNGV. Deletions cut 3 bases from V and 4 bases from J, with 4 bases between. The CDR3 runs to 11 residues. The CDR3 DNA follows: TGTGCCAGCAGCTTTAGGTACGAGCAGTACTTC. Its protein is CASSFRYEQYF.

The chain employs TRBV6-2 or TRBV6-3 and TRBJ1-2, with a possible D match to TRBD1 (5 bases). The CDR3 covers 14 residues. V lost 0 bases to trimming and J lost 2 bases, with 7 bases between them. CDR1 is MNHEY, CDR2 SVGEGT, per germline. In nucleotides, the CDR3 is TGTGCCAGCAGTTACTCGACAGAGAACTATGGCTACACCTTC. This codes for CASSYSTENYGYTF.

V usage is TRBV6-6 and J usage is TRBJ1-3; D gene uncertain. V was shortened by 4 bases and J by 4 bases, with 14 bases between the two germline ends. The CDR3 totals 15 residues. Germline CDR1 MNHNY, CDR2 SVGAGI (reference sequence). The CDR3 DNA follows: TGTGCCAGCAGTTCCCCCCCATGGCCGGGAAACACCATATATTTT. It specifies CASSSPPWPGNTIYF.

This clone was found a few times. Other DNA sequences within the sample encode an identical CDR3. This chain connects TRBV5-1 to TRBJ1-1; 8 nucleotides match TRBD1. This CDR3 contains 14 residues. Trimming removed 4 bases from V and 1 base from J; junction bases left unmatched: 3. Germline V CDR1 and CDR2: SGHRS, YFSETQ. The CDR3 protein is CASSPGTGNTEAFF. DNA for the CDR3: TGCGCCAGCAGCCCGGGGACAGGGAACACTGAAGCTTTCTTT.

Only a few counts were recorded for this clone. The chain carries TRBV19 and TRBJ1-1; unclear D gene. This CDR3 region has 14 residues. The V end was cut by 5 bases, the J end by 5 bases, with 15 bases between. Germline V CDR1 and CDR2: LNHDA, SQIVND (reference sequence). CDR3 in DNA: TGTGCCAGTAGTTTCCGGGAGGGCGGAACTGAAGCTTTCTTT. Translation: CASSFREGGTEAFF.

A word on this clone: Other DNA sequences in this sample translate to the same CDR3. V and J are TRBV3-1 (or the pseudogene TRBV3-2) and TRBJ2-3, with unresolved D. The CDR3 is 12 residues long. Germline CDR1 is LGHDT and CDR2 is YNNKEL (reference sequence). V lost 1 base, J lost 6 bases, and 5 bases lay in between. The CDR3 spells CASSQVSDTQYF. The CDR3 DNA follows: TGTGCCAGCAGCCAAGTTTCGGATACGCAGTATTTT.

The V and J genes are TRBV6-2 or TRBV6-3 and TRBJ2-3; no clear D gene. This CDR3 comprises 11 residues. Germline assignment: CDR1 MNHEY and CDR2 SVGEGT. Trimming stripped 5 bases from V and 5 bases from J, with 5 bases between. The CDR3 nucleotides are TGTGCCAGCAGTGAGAGAGATACGCAGTATTTT. Residues: CASSERDTQYF.

The chain has TRBV28 and TRBJ1-1, with D possibly TRBD1 on 5 matching bases. The CDR3 spans 12 residues. In germline, CDR1 is MDHEN, CDR2 SYDVKM. Trimming left V 6 bases short and J 4 bases short, with 9 bases between. This CDR3 is CASRAGTTEAFF. In DNA, the CDR3 is TGTGCCAGCAGGGCAGGGACCACTGAAGCTTTCTTT.

The V and J genes are TRBV28 and TRBJ1-3; D remains unclear. V was pared by 7 bases and J by 6 bases, with 7 bases between. Germline CDR1 and CDR2: MDHEN and SYDVKM. The CDR3 spans 11 residues. The CDR3 DNA sequence: TGTGCCAGCAATTCAGAAAACACCATATATTTT. Translated: CASNSENTIYF.

In nucleotides, the CDR3 is TGTGCCAGCAGCTCTAGCGGGGGGCCCTACGAGCAGTACTTC. This encodes CASSSSGGPYEQYF. The chain uses TRBV11-2 and TRBJ2-7; 11 bases agree with TRBD2. From germline, CDR1 is SGHAT and CDR2 FQNNGV. There are 14 residues in the CDR3. The V and J ends lost 4 bases and 2 bases, in that order; junction bases with no gene match: 1.

The genes are TRBV9 and TRBJ2-5; TRBD1 matches 9 bases. The V and J ends lost 2 bases and 2 bases, in that order; junction bases with no gene match: 4. Germline V gene data show CDR1 as SGDLS and CDR2 as YYNGEE. This CDR3 has 15 residues. In nucleotides, the CDR3 is TGTGCCAGCAGCGTGTGGACAGGGGATCAAGAGACCCAGTACTTC. Translating it yields CASSVWTGDQETQYF.

The rearrangement uses TRBV6-2 or TRBV6-3 and TRBJ2-7; D is undetermined. V dropped 0 bases and J dropped 0 bases, with 3 bases sitting between them. This CDR3 has 13 amino acids. Germline V gene lookup returns CDR1 MNHEY and CDR2 SVGEGT. The CDR3 reads CASSYSSSYEQYF. CDR3 nucleotides: TGTGCCAGCAGTTACTCCAGCTCCTACGAGCAGTACTTC.

The CDR3 region is CASSLAPRWEAFF. The CDR3 DNA reads as TGTGCCAGCAGTTTAGCGCCGCGGTGGGAAGCTTTCTTT. The rearrangement links TRBV27 to TRBJ1-1; D unclear. Trimming left V 2 bases short and J 8 bases short, with 12 bases between. CDR1 MNHEY and CDR2 SMNVEV come from the germline V gene (reference sequence). CDR3 length equals 13 residues.

In this sample, this clone turned up once. Here the CDR3 reads CASRLGTYNEQFF. The CDR3, as DNA: TGTGCCAGCAGGCTGGGAACCTACAATGAGCAGTTCTTC. The rearrangement uses TRBV6-5 and TRBJ2-1; D is unclear. Germline V gene lookup returns CDR1 MNHEY and CDR2 SVGAGI. Trimming removed 6 bases from V and 2 bases from J, with 8 bases in between. This CDR3 is built from 13 residues.

V is TRBV29-1 and J is TRBJ1-2, with D hard to call. Deletions cut 3 bases from V and 6 bases from J, with 8 bases between. The CDR3 spans 11 residues. The germline V gene has CDR1 SQVTM and CDR2 ANQGSEA. This CDR3 reads CSVEAADGYTF. In DNA, the CDR3 is TGCAGCGTTGAGGCTGCCGATGGCTACACCTTC.

V usage is TRBV7-8 and J usage is TRBJ1-5; 7 bases agree with TRBD1. Germline CDR1 is SGHVS and CDR2 is FQNEAQ. The CDR3 is 16 residues long. With 5 bases clipped from V and 2 bases from J, the junction kept 9 bases outside the gene matches. The CDR3 DNA reads TGTGCCAGCAGCACCACGACAGGGTATGGCAATCAGCCCCAGCATTTT. Translation gives CASSTTTGYGNQPQHF. The full variable domain, in which reference TRBV7-8 and TRBJ1-5 provide the parts outside the CDR3, is GAGVSQSPRYKVAKRGQDVALRCDPISGHVSLFWYQQALGQGPEFLTYFQNEAQLDKSGLPSDRFFAERPEGSVSTLKIQRTQQEDSAVYLCASSTTTGYGNQPQHFGDGTRLSIL.

This chain links TRBV5-4 with TRBJ2-5; D remains unclear. CDR3 length: 16 amino acids. The V end was cut by 0 bases, the J end by 1 base, with 13 bases between. CDR1 SGHNT and CDR2 YYREEE come from the germline V gene (reference sequence). CDR3 in DNA: TGTGCCAGCAGCTTGGCCTTTGGCGGAGCCCAAGAGACCCAGTACTTC. It codes for CASSLAFGGAQETQYF.

The rearrangement joins TRBV2 to TRBJ1-5, with TRBD1 matching 8 bases. V lost 7 bases and J lost 8; bases outside the gene matches: 10. CDR3 size: 14 residues. CDR1 is SNHLY, CDR2 FYNNEI, per germline. The CDR3 region is CASTYAGGMEPQHF. The CDR3 DNA follows: TGTGCCAGCACATACGCAGGGGGCATGGAGCCCCAGCATTTT.

The chain employs TRBV7-2 and TRBJ2-2, with a tentative D call TRBD2 (8 bases). V dropped 4 bases and J dropped 5 bases, with 17 bases sitting between them. Germline V gene data show CDR1 as SGHTA and CDR2 as FQGNSA. CDR3 size: 16 residues. CDR3 in amino acids: CASSSKGAGGTGELFF. The DNA of the CDR3 is TGTGCCAGCAGCTCAAAGGGGGCGGGGGGAACCGGGGAGCTGTTTTTT.

The chain is built from TRBV7-9 and TRBJ2-3, with 11 bases lining up with TRBD2. Germline trimming cut 4 bases from V and 5 bases from J; bases unmatched to any gene: 11. This CDR3 is 17 amino acids long. Germline V gives CDR1 SEHNR, CDR2 FQNEAQ (reference sequence). CDR3 protein: CASSSPAPGLAGDTQYF. The CDR3 nucleotides are TGTGCCAGCAGCTCCCCCGCCCCAGGACTAGCGGGAGATACGCAGTATTTT. The variable domain in full, with the rest retrieved from reference TRBV7-9 and TRBJ2-3, is DTGVSQNPRHKITKRGQNVTFRCDPISEHNRLYWYRQTLGQGPEFLTYFQNEAQLEKSRLLSDRFSAERPKGSFSTLEIQRTEQGDSAMYLCASSSPAPGLAGDTQYFGPGTRLTVL.

A note on this clone: Other DNA sequences from this sample encode an identical CDR3 as well. The chain joins TRBV4-2 to TRBJ2-1; weak D call: TRBD2 (6 bases). The CDR3 length is 14 residues. With 1 base removed from V and 9 bases from J, the gap between germline ends came to 13 bases. Germline-derived CDR1 and CDR2 are LGHNA and YNFKEQ. CDR3 region: CASSQVRGSGEQFF. The CDR3 DNA reads TGTGCCAGCAGCCAAGTTCGGGGGTCTGGTGAGCAGTTCTTC.

The rearrangement joins TRBV4-1 to TRBJ2-7; possibly TRBD1 for D (8 bases). The V end lost 1 base, the J end lost 1 base, and 14 bases lay between the germline ends. The CDR3 runs 16 residues. Germline values: CDR1 MGHRA, CDR2 YSYEKL. CDR3 bases: TGCGCCAGCAGCCAAGCGAGCGGGACAGGATCCTACGAGCAGTACTTC. It translates to CASSQASGTGSYEQYF.

The CDR3 DNA reads TGTGCCAGCAGCTTCCTGGGGACAGGGGGCAACACTGAAGCTTTCTTT. Translation: CASSFLGTGGNTEAFF. The J gene is TRBJ1-1, the V gene TRBV7-9; 12 bases align to TRBD1. Germline assignment: CDR1 SEHNR and CDR2 FQNEAQ (reference sequence). The CDR3 length is 16 residues. The junction had 4 bases not matched to a gene; V was cut back by 3 bases and J by 2 bases.